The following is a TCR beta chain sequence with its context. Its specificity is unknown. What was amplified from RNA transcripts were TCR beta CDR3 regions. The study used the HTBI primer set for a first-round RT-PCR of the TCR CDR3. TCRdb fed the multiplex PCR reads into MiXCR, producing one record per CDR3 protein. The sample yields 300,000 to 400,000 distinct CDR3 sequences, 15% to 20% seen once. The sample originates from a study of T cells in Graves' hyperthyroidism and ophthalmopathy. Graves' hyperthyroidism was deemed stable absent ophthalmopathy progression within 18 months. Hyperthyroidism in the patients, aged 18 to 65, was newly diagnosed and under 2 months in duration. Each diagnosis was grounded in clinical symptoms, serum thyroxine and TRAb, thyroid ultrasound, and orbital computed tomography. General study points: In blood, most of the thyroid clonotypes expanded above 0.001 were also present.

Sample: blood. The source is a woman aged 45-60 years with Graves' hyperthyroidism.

CDR3 in amino acids: CSGNGYTF. CDR3 DNA sequence: TGCAGCGGGAATGGCTACACCTTC. J is TRBJ1-2 and V is TRBV29-1; D unresolved. This CDR3 has 8 residues. V lost 7 bases and J lost 6, with 3 bases in between. Germline V gene lookup returns CDR1 SQVTM and CDR2 ANQGSEA.